Listed here are 31 T cell receptor beta chains from one sample, sequenced in a study of blood T cell repertoires in COVID-19. Data came from immunoSEQ multiplex PCR; TCRdb stores just in-frame clones and leaves some out. This table holds about 210,000 clones, 75% to 85% found once. What was sequenced was peripheral blood. Receptor source: a human donor in a cohort sampled during active COVID-19.

The J gene is TRBJ1-1, the V gene TRBV19; no definite D call. The CDR3 loop spans 12 amino acids. V was trimmed by 3 bases and J by 3 bases, leaving 5 bases between them. The germline gives CDR1 LNHDA, CDR2 SQIVND (reference sequence). CDR3 coding DNA: TGTGCCAGTAGTATGGGAGACACTGAAGCTTTCTTT. Translation: CASSMGDTEAFF.

The chain employs TRBV3-1 (or the pseudogene TRBV3-2) and TRBJ2-3, with 7 bases lining up with TRBD1. Germline loops: CDR1 LGHDT, CDR2 YNNKEL (reference sequence). The ends lost 2 bases at V and 5 bases at J; junction bases unmatched: 10. There are 16 residues in the CDR3. CDR3 protein: CASSQPDRADQDTQYF. DNA of the CDR3: TGTGCCAGCAGCCAACCAGACAGGGCGGATCAAGATACGCAGTATTTT.

The J gene is TRBJ1-2, the V gene TRBV21-1; TRBD1 is taken as the D call from the table, unchecked against the DNA. TRBV21-1 constitutes a pseudogene. The CDR3 sequence is 18 residues long. CDR3: CASSKDLGDRDQGYGYTF. DNA of the CDR3: TGTGCCAGCAGCAAAGATCTGGGGGACAGGGATCAGGGCTATGGCTACACCTTC.

The chain has TRBV5-1 and TRBJ1-6, with D perhaps TRBD1 (5 bases). CDR1 SGHRS and CDR2 YFSETQ come from the germline V gene. The V end was cut by 5 bases, the J end by 6 bases, with 12 bases between. CDR3 size: 14 residues. In DNA, the CDR3 is TGCGCCAGCAGACAAGGGGCCGGTAATTCACCCCTCCACTTT. Translating gives CASRQGAGNSPLHF.

The chain recombines TRBV7-9 with TRBJ2-7; no definite D call. Looked up from germline, CDR1 is SEHNR and CDR2 is FQNEAQ (reference sequence). The CDR3 loop spans 13 amino acids. V lost 2 bases and J lost 3, with 8 bases in between. The CDR3 sequence is CASSLTPGYEQYF. In nucleotides, the CDR3 is TGTGCCAGCAGCTTAACCCCCGGCTACGAGCAGTACTTC.

This chain links TRBV7-3 with TRBJ2-5; a possible D gene is TRBD1 (6 bases). Trimming shortened V by 5 bases and J by 3 bases, and 10 bases separated the two germline ends. The CDR3 totals 13 residues. The germline gives CDR1 SGHTA, CDR2 FQGTGA. CDR3 in amino acids: CASSRNREETQYF. The DNA for the CDR3 is TGTGCCAGCAGCCGGAACAGGGAAGAGACCCAGTACTTC.

The V gene is TRBV4-1, the J gene TRBJ1-5; D unclear. The V end was cut by 2 bases, the J end by 5 bases, with 7 bases between. Germline V gene data show CDR1 as MGHRA and CDR2 as YSYEKL. The CDR3 totals 13 residues. CDR3 sequence reads: CASSQFGDQPQHF. The CDR3 coding sequence is TGCGCCAGCAGCCAATTCGGGGATCAGCCCCAGCATTTT.

CDR3 in amino acids: CASSLPGLAGEEITDTQYF. DNA of the CDR3: TGTGCCAGTAGTCTCCCGGGACTAGCGGGAGAGGAGATCACAGATACGCAGTATTTT. This chain connects TRBV19 to TRBJ2-3; 14 bases align to TRBD2. The CDR3 sequence is 19 residues long. The V and J ends lost 5 bases and 2 bases, in that order; junction bases with no gene match: 12. Germline CDR1 is LNHDA and CDR2 is SQIVND (reference sequence).

This clone was detected a few times. Other DNA variants within this sample encode the same CDR3. The chain has TRBV19 and TRBJ1-2; 8 bases align to TRBD1. Per germline, CDR1 LNHDA and CDR2 SQIVND (reference sequence). Unmatched junction bases numbered 2, after V lost 7 bases and J lost 4 bases. The CDR3 has 12 amino acids. CDR3 region: CASKGTGYGYTF. The CDR3 DNA follows: TGTGCCAGTAAAGGGACAGGCTATGGCTACACCTTC.

The V call is TRBV7-6, the J call TRBJ2-7; 7 bases are a match to TRBD2. The length of the CDR3 is 15 residues. Unmatched junction bases numbered 3, after V lost 1 base and J lost 0 bases. Germline V gene lookup returns CDR1 SGHVS and CDR2 FNYEAQ. Here the CDR3 DNA reads TGTGCCAGCAGCTTAGGAGCGGGGAGCTCCTACGAGCAGTACTTC. It yields the protein CASSLGAGSSYEQYF.

V usage is TRBV28 and J usage is TRBJ1-2; 8 positions match TRBD1. Germline-derived CDR1 and CDR2 are MDHEN and SYDVKM. Trimming removed 5 bases from V and 10 bases from J; junction bases left unmatched: 6. The CDR3 is 12 residues long. The CDR3 region is CASSQGAANYTF. The CDR3 DNA reads as TGTGCCAGCAGTCAGGGGGCTGCCAACTACACCTTC.

CDR3 bases: TGCGCCAGCAGCCCTTCTGGTGGGGCGCATGGATATGGCTACACCTTC. It codes for CASSPSGGAHGYGYTF. V and J are TRBV4-3 and TRBJ1-2, with a tentative D call TRBD1 (5 bases). CDR3 size: 16 residues. Germline V gives CDR1 LGHNA, CDR2 YSLEER. Trimming pared 4 bases from V and 5 bases from J, leaving 20 bases between.

The chain links TRBV3-1 (or the pseudogene TRBV3-2) to TRBJ2-7; TRBD2 agrees at 8 bases. The length of the CDR3 is 14 residues. The junction had 1 base not matched to a gene; V was cut back by 0 bases and J by 3 bases. Germline V gene data show CDR1 as LGHDT and CDR2 as YNNKEL (reference sequence). CDR3 in DNA: TGTGCCAGCAGCCAAGAACTAGCGGACTACGAGCAGTACTTC. This gives the protein CASSQELADYEQYF.

This chain joins TRBV2 and TRBJ1-2; a possible D gene is TRBD1 (6 bases). Germline CDR1 is SNHLY and CDR2 is FYNNEI. With 6 bases removed from V and 7 bases from J, the gap between germline ends came to 18 bases. This CDR3 has 14 residues. In nucleotides, the CDR3 is TGTGCCAGCAGATCTCGGGTAGGGGGTGGTGGCTACACCTTC. This translates into CASRSRVGGGGYTF.

Comment on this clone: Other DNA variants within this sample encode the same CDR3. The V call is TRBV28, the J call TRBJ2-1; D call uncertain. The V end lost 5 bases, the J end lost 7 bases, and 6 bases lay between the germline ends. The V gene's germline CDR1 is MDHEN and CDR2 SYDVKM. The CDR3 contains 11 residues. CDR3 region: CASSPRNEQFF. CDR3 in DNA: TGTGCCAGCAGTCCCCGGAATGAGCAGTTCTTC. The variable domain in full, with the rest retrieved from reference TRBV28 and TRBJ2-1, is DVKVTQSSRYLVKRTGEKVFLECVQDMDHENMFWYRQDPGLGLRLIYFSYDVKMKEKGDIPEGYSVSREKKERFSLILESASTNQTSMYLCASSPRNEQFFGPGTRLTVL.

The genes are TRBV6-1 and TRBJ1-4; TRBD1 matches 7 bases. V lost 3 bases to trimming and J lost 7 bases; unmatched junction nucleotides: 8. The CDR3 is 15 amino acids. Germline V gene sequence: CDR1 MNHNS, CDR2 SASEGT. The CDR3 region is CASSEKRGTVEKLFF. CDR3 DNA sequence: TGTGCCAGCAGTGAGAAGCGAGGGACAGTTGAAAAACTGTTTTTT.

This clone has only a few counts. The rearrangement links TRBV6-6 to TRBJ2-7, with 11 bases matching TRBD2. Germline CDR1 MNHNY, CDR2 SVGAGI (reference sequence). CDR3 length: 14 amino acids. After removal of 6 bases from V and 4 bases from J, the junction contained 5 bases not matched to a gene. The CDR3 nucleotides read TGTGCCAGCAGCTTGACTAGCGGGGAGTACGAGCAGTACTTC. It specifies CASSLTSGEYEQYF.

V is TRBV7-9 and J is TRBJ1-3; unclear D gene. The V and J ends lost 5 bases and 2 bases respectively, with 13 bases between them. The CDR3 contains 15 residues. Germline loops: CDR1 SEHNR, CDR2 FQNEAQ (reference sequence). CDR3 nucleotide sequence: TGTGCCAGCAGCCCCGGGGAGGCCACTGGAAACACCATATATTTT. It specifies CASSPGEATGNTIYF.

The chain recombines TRBV5-1 with TRBJ2-7; D remains ambiguous. V was pared by 3 bases and J by 2 bases, with 12 bases between. This CDR3 region has 14 residues. CDR1 and CDR2 (germline): SGHRS, YFSETQ. CDR3 in amino acids: CASSSGSVPYEQYF. CDR3 sequence (DNA): TGCGCCAGCAGCTCCGGGTCCGTGCCCTACGAGCAGTACTTC.

The chain joins TRBV19 to TRBJ1-2, with 9 bases fitting TRBD1. Unmatched junction bases numbered 15, after V lost 4 bases and J lost 12 bases. This CDR3 is built from 15 residues. CDR1 is LNHDA, CDR2 SQIVND, per germline (reference sequence). Here the CDR3 reads CASSTPGQGPMGDTF. The CDR3 DNA is TGTGCCAGTAGTACACCGGGACAGGGACCTATGGGGGACACCTTC.

The chain carries TRBV2 and TRBJ1-4; TRBD1 matches at 10 bases. Per the germline V gene, CDR1 is SNHLY and CDR2 is FYNNEI. The V gene end was trimmed by 7 bases and the J gene end by 6 bases; junction bases not matched to a gene: 8. This CDR3 has 15 amino acids. The DNA for the CDR3 is TGTGCCAGCATTAGGGACAGGGGCGGTGATGAAAAACTGTTTTTT. Amino acids: CASIRDRGGDEKLFF.

This clone came up a few times. This chain uses TRBV27 with TRBJ1-6; D remains ambiguous. V lost 3 bases and J lost 7, with 4 bases in between. The V gene's germline CDR1 is MNHEY and CDR2 SMNVEV (reference sequence). This CDR3 is built from 12 residues. The CDR3: CASSFENSPLHF. In DNA form, the CDR3 reads TGTGCCAGCAGTTTCGAGAATTCACCCCTCCACTTT.

The V call is TRBV10-3, the J call TRBJ2-5; TRBD1 matches at 7 bases. The V gene end was trimmed by 6 bases and the J gene end by 4 bases; junction bases not matched to a gene: 8. The germline V gene encodes CDR1 ENHRY and CDR2 SYGVKD. This CDR3 has 14 amino acids. DNA for the CDR3: TGTGCCATCAGAGAGGACAGGAGCAGAGAGACCCAGTACTTC. Residues: CAIREDRSRETQYF.

V and J are TRBV5-1 and TRBJ2-1; weak D call: TRBD1 (5 bases). The V gene's germline CDR1 is SGHRS and CDR2 YFSETQ. V gave up 4 bases and J gave up 5 bases, with 13 bases separating them. The CDR3 contains 14 residues. The CDR3 loop reads CASSALPRDNEQFF. In nucleotides, the CDR3 is TGCGCCAGCAGCGCCTTGCCCAGGGACAATGAGCAGTTCTTC.

The chain carries TRBV5-5 and TRBJ1-2, with 8 positions matching TRBD1. The germline V gene encodes CDR1 SGHKS and CDR2 YYEKEE (reference sequence). J was trimmed by 5 bases and V by 1 base; bases with no gene match: 4. CDR3 size: 14 residues. CDR3 bases: TGTGCCAGCAGCTTGTCCGGGACAGGATATGGCTACACCTTC. Its translation: CASSLSGTGYGYTF.

This chain links TRBV4-3 with TRBJ1-2; 9 bases line up with TRBD1. CDR3 size: 16 residues. V dropped 3 bases and J dropped 5; count of bases not matched to a gene: 10. The germline gives CDR1 LGHNA, CDR2 YSLEER. The CDR3 DNA is TGCGCCAGCAGCCAGGATACCGGGACAGGGAGATATGGCTACACCTTC. This gives the protein CASSQDTGTGRYGYTF.

The chain couples TRBV9 to TRBJ2-1; 12 bases map to TRBD2. This CDR3 region has 18 residues. From germline, CDR1 is SGDLS and CDR2 YYNGEE. V shed 1 base and J 6 bases; nucleotides not matched to a gene: 11. The CDR3 loop is CASSVYDGVGLAGNEQFF. CDR3 DNA: TGTGCCAGCAGCGTATATGATGGAGTGGGACTAGCGGGCAATGAGCAGTTCTTC.

V and J are TRBV19 and TRBJ2-1; TRBD1 matches at 10 bases. The CDR3 length is 16 residues. Germline trimming cut 3 bases from V and 4 bases from J; bases unmatched to any gene: 6. Germline CDR1 reads LNHDA; CDR2 reads SQIVND (reference sequence). The CDR3 reads CASSISGQGVYNEQFF. CDR3 bases: TGTGCCAGTAGTATCTCTGGACAGGGGGTGTACAATGAGCAGTTCTTC.

A note on this clone: An end of the junction does not agree with germline; a read error may underlie this. This chain's CDR3 is CASSNGDSPLHF. Written as DNA, the CDR3 is TGTGCTAGCAGTAACGGGGATTCACCCCTCCACTTT. The chain uses TRBV7-7 and TRBJ1-6; D call uncertain. CDR1 is SSHAT and CDR2 is FNYEAQ in the germline V gene (reference sequence). This CDR3 is 12 amino acids long.

The chain combines TRBV25-1 with TRBJ1-6; D is undetermined. V was trimmed by 6 bases and J by 7 bases, leaving 16 bases between them. Germline CDR1 MGHDK, CDR2 SYGVNS. This CDR3 has 15 amino acids. The CDR3 protein is CASSPGRTVNSPLHF. CDR3 in DNA: TGTGCCAGCAGCCCCGGAAGAACAGTAAATTCACCCCTCCACTTT.

The gene calls are TRBV14 and TRBJ2-7, with 10 positions matching TRBD1. The CDR3 is 14 residues long. The germline CDR1 and CDR2 sequences are SGHDN and FVKESK. V gave up 3 bases and J gave up 10 bases; unmatched junction bases: 9. The CDR3 sequence is CASSHRDRGPVQYF. CDR3 nucleotide sequence: TGTGCCAGCAGCCACCGAGACAGGGGGCCAGTACAGTACTTC.